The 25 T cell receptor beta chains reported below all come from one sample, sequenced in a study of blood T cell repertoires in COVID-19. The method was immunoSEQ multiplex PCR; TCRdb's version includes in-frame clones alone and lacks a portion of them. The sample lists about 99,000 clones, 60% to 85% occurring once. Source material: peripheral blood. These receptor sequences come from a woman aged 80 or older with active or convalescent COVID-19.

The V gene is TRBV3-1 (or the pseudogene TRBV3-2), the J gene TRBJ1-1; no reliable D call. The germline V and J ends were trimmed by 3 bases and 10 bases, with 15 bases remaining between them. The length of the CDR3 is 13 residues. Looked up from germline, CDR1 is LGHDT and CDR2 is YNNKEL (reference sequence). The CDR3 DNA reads TGTGCCAGCAGCCATAGACGGGGTGATGGAGCTTTCTTT. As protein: CASSHRRGDGAFF.

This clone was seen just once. As DNA, the CDR3 is TGTGCCAGCAGTTTCTGGGAGGGGTTGGGCCGCTATGGCTACACCTTC. The encoded protein is CASSFWEGLGRYGYTF. The J gene is TRBJ1-2, the V gene TRBV27, with D possibly being TRBD1 (5 bases). The ends were cut back, 3 bases at V and 4 bases at J, with 18 bases in the middle. CDR1 MNHEY and CDR2 SMNVEV come from the germline V gene (reference sequence). The CDR3 runs 16 residues.

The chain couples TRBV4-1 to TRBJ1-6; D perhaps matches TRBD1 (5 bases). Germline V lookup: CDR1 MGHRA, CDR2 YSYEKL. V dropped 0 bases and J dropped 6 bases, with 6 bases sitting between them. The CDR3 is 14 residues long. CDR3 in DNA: TGCGCCAGCAGCCAAGACAGGGTTAATTCACCCCTCCACTTT. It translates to CASSQDRVNSPLHF.

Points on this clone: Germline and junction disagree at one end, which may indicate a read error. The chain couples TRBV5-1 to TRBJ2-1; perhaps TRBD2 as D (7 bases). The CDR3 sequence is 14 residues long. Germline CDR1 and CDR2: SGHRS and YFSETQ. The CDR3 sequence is CASRNPRGGDEQFF. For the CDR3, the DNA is TGTGCCAGCAGAAATCCGAGGGGGGGAGATGAGCAGTTCTTC.

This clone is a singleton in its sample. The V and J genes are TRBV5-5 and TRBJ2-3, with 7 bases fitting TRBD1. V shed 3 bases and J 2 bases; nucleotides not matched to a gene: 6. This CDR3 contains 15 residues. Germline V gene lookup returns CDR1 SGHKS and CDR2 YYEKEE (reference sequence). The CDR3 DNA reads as TGTGCCAGCAGCTCCGACAGGGTCTTCACAGATACGCAGTATTTT. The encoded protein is CASSSDRVFTDTQYF.

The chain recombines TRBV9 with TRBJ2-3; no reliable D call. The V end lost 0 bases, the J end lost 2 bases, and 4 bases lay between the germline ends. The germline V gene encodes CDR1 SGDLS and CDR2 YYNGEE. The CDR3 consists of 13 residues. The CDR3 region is CASSVAYTDTQYF. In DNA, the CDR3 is TGTGCCAGCAGCGTAGCTTACACAGATACGCAGTATTTT. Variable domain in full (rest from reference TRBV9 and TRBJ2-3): DSGVTQTPKHLITATGQRVTLRCSPRSGDLSVYWYQQSLDQGLQFLIQYYNGEERAKGNILERFSAQQFPDLHSELNLSSLELGDSALYFCASSVAYTDTQYFGPGTRLTVL.

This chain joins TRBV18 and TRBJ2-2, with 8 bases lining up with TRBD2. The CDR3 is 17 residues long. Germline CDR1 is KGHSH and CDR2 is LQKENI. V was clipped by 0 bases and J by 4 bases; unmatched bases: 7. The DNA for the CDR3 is TGTGCCAGCTCACCACCCACTAGCGGAAGTTTCACCGGGGAGCTGTTTTTT. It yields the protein CASSPPTSGSFTGELFF.

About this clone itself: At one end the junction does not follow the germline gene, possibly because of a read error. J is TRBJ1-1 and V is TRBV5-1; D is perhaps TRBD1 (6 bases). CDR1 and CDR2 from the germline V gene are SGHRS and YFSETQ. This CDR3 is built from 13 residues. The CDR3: CASSHIQGKEAFF. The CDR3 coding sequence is TGTGCCAGCAGCCACATACAGGGAAAAGAAGCTTTCTTT. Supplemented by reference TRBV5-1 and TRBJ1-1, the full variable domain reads KAGVTQTPRYLIKTRGQQVTLSCSPISGHRSVSWYQQTPGQGLQFLFEYFSETQRNKGNFPGRFSGRQFSNSRSEMNVSTLELGDSALYLCASSHIQGKEAFFGQGTRLTVV.

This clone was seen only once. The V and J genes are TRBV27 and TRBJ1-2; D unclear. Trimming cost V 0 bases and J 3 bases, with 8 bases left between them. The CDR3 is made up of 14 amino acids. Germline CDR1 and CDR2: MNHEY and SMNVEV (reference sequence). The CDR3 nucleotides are TGTGCCAGCAGTTTATCGTGGGCCGACTATGGCTACACCTTC. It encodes CASSLSWADYGYTF.

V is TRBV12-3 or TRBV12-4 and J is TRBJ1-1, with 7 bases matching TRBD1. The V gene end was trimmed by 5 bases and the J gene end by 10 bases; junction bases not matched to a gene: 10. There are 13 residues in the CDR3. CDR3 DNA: TGTGCCAGCAGTAGCAGCACAGGGGTTGGAGCTTTCTTT. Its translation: CASSSSTGVGAFF.

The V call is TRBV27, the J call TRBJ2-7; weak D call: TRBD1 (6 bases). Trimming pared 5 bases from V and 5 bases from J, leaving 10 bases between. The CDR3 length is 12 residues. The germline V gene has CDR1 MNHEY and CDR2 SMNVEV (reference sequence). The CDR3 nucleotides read TGTGCCAGCAGTAGGCAGGGGAACGAGCAGTACTTC. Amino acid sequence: CASSRQGNEQYF.

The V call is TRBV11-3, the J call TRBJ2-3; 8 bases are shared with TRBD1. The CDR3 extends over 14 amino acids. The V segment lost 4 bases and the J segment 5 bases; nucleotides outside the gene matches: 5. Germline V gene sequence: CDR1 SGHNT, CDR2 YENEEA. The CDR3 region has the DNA TGTGCCAGCAGCTCCGGACAGGGCGGAGATACGCAGTATTTT. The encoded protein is CASSSGQGGDTQYF. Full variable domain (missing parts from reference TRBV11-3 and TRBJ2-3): EAGVVQSPRYKIIEKKQPVAFWCNPISGHNTLYWYLQNLGQGPELLIRYENEEAVDDSQLPKDRFSAERLKGVDSTLKIQPAELGDSAVYLCASSSGQGGDTQYFGPGTRLTVL.

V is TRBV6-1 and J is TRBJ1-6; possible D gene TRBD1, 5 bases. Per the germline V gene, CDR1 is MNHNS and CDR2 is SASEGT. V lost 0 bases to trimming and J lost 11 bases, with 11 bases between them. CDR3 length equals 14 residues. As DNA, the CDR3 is TGTGCCAGCAGTGAAGCATTTCGGGGGGCACCCCTCCACTTT. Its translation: CASSEAFRGAPLHF.

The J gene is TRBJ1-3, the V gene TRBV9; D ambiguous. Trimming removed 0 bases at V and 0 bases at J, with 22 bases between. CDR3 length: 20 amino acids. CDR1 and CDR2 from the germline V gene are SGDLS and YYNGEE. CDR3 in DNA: TGTGCCAGCAGCGTAGTTGATAGCCCCCCCCGGATTGGCTCTGGAAACACCATATATTTT. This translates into CASSVVDSPPRIGSGNTIYF.

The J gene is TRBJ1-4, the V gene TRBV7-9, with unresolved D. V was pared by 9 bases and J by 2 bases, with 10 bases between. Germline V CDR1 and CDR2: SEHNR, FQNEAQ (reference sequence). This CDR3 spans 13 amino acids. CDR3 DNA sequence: TGTGCCAGTGGTCGGCGGACTAATGAAAAACTGTTTTTT. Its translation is CASGRRTNEKLFF.

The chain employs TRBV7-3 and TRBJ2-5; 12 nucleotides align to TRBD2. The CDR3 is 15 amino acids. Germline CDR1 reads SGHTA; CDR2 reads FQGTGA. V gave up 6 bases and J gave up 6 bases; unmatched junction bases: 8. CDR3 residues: CASSRLAGVDKTQYF. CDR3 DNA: TGTGCCAGCAGTAGACTAGCGGGAGTAGATAAGACCCAGTACTTC.

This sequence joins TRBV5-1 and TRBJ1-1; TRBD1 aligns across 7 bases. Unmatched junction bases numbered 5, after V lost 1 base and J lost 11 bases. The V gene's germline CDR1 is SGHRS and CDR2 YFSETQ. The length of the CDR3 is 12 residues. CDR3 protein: CASSLNTGEAFF. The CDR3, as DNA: TGCGCCAGCAGCTTGAATACAGGGGAGGCTTTCTTT.

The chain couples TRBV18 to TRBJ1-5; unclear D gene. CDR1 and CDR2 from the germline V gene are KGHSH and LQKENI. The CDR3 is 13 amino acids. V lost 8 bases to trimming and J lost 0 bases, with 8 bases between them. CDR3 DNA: TGTGCCAGCAGAGGAGGTAGCAATCAGCCCCAGCATTTT. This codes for CASRGGSNQPQHF.

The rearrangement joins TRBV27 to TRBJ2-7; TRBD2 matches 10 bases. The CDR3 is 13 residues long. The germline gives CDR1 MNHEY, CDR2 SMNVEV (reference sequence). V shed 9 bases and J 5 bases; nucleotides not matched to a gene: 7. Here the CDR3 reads CARLAGYGNEQYF. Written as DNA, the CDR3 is TGTGCCAGACTAGCGGGATATGGAAACGAGCAGTACTTC.

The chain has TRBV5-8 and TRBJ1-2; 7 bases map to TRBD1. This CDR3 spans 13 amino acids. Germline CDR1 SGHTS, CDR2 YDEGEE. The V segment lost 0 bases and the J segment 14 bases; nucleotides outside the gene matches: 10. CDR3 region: CASSLGGTELATF. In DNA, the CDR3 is TGTGCCAGCAGCTTGGGGGGGACAGAACTTGCTACCTTC.

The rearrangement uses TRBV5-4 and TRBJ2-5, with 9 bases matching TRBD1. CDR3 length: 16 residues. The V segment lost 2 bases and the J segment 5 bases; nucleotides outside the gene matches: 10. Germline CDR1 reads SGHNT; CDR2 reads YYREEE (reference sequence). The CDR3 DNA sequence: TGTGCCAGCAGCTTAACCGGGACAGGGAGGGTCGAGACCCAGTACTTC. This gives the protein CASSLTGTGRVETQYF.

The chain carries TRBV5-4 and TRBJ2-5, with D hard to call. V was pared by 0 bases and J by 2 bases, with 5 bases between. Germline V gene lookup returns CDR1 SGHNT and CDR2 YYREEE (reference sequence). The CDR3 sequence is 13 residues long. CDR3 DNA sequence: TGTGCCAGCAGCTTGGGAGTACAAGAGACCCAGTACTTC. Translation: CASSLGVQETQYF.

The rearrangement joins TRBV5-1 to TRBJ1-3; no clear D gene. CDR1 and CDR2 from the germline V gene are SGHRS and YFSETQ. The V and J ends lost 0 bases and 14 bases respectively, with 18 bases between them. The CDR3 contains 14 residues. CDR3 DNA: TGCGCCAGCAGCTTGGGAACAACAGCCCTGTCGTTATATTTT. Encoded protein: CASSLGTTALSLYF.

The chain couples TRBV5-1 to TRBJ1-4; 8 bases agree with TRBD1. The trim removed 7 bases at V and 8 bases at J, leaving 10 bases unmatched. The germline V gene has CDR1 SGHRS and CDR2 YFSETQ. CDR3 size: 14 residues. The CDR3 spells CASSGQGREEKLFF. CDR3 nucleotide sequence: TGCGCCAGCTCCGGACAGGGAAGAGAGGAAAAACTGTTTTTT.

The CDR3 region has the DNA TGTGCCAGCAGCCAATTAGCGGCTAGCACAGATACGCAGTATTTT. Translating gives CASSQLAASTDTQYF. This chain joins TRBV3-1 (or the pseudogene TRBV3-2) and TRBJ2-3; possibly TRBD2 for D (6 bases). Trimming pared 2 bases from V and 0 bases from J, leaving 9 bases between. In germline, CDR1 is LGHDT, CDR2 YNNKEL (reference sequence). The CDR3 spans 15 residues.